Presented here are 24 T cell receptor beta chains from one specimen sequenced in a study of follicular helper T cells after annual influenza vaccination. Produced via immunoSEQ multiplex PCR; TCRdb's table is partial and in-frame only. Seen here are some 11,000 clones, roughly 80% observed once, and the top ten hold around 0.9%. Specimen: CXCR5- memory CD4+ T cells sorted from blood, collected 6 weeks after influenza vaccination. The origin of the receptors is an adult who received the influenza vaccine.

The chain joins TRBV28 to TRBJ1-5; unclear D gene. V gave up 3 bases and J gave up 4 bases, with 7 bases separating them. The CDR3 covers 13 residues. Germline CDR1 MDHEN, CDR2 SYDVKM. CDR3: CASSFDRNQPQHF. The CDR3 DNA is TGTGCCAGCAGTTTCGATAGAAATCAGCCCCAGCATTTT.

The CDR3 DNA reads as TGTGCCAGCAGTGAAGGTACCCTGGGCCCAGATACGCAGTATTTT. It specifies CASSEGTLGPDTQYF. The chain carries TRBV2 and TRBJ2-3; no firm D call. Trimming cost V 1 base and J 4 bases, with 12 bases left between them. This CDR3 has 15 amino acids. Germline V gene data show CDR1 as SNHLY and CDR2 as FYNNEI.

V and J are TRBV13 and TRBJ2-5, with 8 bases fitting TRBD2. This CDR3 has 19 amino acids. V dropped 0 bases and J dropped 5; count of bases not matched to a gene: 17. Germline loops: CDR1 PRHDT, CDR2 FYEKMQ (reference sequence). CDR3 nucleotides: TGTGCCAGCAGCTTAGGCGGTCCGCGGGGGGCCCCCGAAGGGGAGACCCAGTACTTC. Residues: CASSLGGPRGAPEGETQYF.

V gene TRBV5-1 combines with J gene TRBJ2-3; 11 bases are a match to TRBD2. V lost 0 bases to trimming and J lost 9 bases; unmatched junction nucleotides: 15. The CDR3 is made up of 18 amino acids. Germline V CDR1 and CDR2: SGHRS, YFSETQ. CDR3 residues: CASSLGPWGLAGGGTQYF. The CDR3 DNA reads TGCGCCAGCAGCTTGGGCCCCTGGGGCCTAGCGGGAGGCGGGACGCAGTATTTT.

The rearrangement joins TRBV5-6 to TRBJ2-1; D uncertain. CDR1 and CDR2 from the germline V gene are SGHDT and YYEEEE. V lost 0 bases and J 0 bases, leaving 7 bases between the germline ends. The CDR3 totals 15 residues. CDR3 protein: CASSLGYSSYNEQFF. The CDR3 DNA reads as TGTGCCAGCAGCTTGGGTTATAGCTCCTACAATGAGCAGTTCTTC.

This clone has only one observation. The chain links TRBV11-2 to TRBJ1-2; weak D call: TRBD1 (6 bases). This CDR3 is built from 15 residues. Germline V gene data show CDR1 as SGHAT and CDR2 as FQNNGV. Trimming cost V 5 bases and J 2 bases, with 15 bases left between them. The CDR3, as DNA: TGTGCCAGCAGCCTACCCTTTAGGGGGAACTATGGCTACACCTTC. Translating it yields CASSLPFRGNYGYTF.

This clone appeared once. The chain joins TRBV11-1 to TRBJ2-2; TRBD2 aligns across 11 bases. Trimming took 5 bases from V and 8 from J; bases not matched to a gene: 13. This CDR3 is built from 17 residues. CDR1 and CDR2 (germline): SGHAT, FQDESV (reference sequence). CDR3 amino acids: CASSRSTSGTVSGELFF. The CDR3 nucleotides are TGTGCCAGCAGCCGTTCGACTAGCGGGACAGTGAGTGGGGAGCTGTTTTTT. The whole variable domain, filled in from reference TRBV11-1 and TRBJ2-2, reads EAEVAQSPRYKITEKSQAVAFWCDPISGHATLYWYRQILGQGPELLVQFQDESVVDDSQLPKDRFSAERLKGVDSTLKIQPAELGDSAMYLCASSRSTSGTVSGELFFGEGSRLTVL.

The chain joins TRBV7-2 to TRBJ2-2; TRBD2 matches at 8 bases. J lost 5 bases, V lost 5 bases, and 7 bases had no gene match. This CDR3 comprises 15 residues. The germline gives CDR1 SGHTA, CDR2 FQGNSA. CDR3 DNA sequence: TGTGCCAGCAGCCTCACTAGCGGACGAACCGGGGAGCTGTTTTTT. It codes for CASSLTSGRTGELFF.

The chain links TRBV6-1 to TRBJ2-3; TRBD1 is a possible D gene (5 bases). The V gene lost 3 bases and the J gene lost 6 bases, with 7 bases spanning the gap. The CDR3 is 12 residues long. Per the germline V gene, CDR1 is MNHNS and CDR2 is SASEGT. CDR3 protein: CASSENRDTQYF. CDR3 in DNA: TGTGCCAGCAGTGAGAACAGGGATACGCAGTATTTT.

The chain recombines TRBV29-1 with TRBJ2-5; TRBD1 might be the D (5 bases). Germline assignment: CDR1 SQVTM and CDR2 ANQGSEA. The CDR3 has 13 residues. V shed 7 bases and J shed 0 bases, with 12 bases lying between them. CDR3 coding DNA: TGCAGCGGTGGACACTCGTACCAAGAGACCCAGTACTTC. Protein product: CSGGHSYQETQYF.

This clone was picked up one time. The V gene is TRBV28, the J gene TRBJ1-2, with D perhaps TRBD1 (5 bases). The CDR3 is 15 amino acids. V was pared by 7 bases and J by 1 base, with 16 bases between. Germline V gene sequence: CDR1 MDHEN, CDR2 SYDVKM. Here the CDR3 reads CASTLGGTLNYGYTF. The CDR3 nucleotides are TGTGCCAGCACCCTGGGGGGGACGCTTAACTATGGCTACACCTTC.

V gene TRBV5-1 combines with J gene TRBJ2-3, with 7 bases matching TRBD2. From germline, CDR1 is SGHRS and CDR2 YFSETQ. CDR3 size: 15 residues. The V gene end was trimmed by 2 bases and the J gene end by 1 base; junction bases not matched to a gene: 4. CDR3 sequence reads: CASSFSSGRTDTQYF. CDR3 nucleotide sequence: TGCGCCAGCAGCTTCTCTAGCGGCCGCACAGATACGCAGTATTTT.

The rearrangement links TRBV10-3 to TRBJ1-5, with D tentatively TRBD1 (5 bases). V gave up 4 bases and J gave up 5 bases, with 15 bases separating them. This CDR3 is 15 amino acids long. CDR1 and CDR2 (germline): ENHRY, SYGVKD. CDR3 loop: CAISGGRGEDQPQHF. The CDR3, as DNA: TGTGCCATCAGTGGGGGGAGGGGAGAGGATCAGCCCCAGCATTTT.

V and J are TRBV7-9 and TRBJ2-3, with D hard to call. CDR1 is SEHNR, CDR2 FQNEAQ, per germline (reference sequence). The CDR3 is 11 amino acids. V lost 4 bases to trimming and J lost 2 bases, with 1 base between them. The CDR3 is CASSSTDTQYF. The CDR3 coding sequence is TGTGCCAGCAGCTCCACAGATACGCAGTATTTT.

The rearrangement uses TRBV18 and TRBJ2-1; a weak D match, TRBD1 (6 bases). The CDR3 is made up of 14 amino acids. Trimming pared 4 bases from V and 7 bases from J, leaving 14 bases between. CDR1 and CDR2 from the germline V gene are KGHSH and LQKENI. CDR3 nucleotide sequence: TGTGCCAGCTCACTGGGGACAAGGAGGAATGAGCAGTTCTTC. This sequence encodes CASSLGTRRNEQFF.

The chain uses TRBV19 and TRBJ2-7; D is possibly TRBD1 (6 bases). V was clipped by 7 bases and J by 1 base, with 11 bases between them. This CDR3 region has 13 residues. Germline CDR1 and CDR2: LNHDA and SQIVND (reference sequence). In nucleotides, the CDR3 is TGTGCCAGTAAGGAACAGGGATCCTACGAGCAGTACTTC. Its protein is CASKEQGSYEQYF.

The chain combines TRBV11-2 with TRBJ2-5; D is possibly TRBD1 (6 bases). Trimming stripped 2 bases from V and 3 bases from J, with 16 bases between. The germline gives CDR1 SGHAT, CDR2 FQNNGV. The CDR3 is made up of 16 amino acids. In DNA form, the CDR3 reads TGTGCCAGCAGCTTAATCTTAGGGCAGGGGAAAGAGACCCAGTACTTC. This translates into CASSLILGQGKETQYF.

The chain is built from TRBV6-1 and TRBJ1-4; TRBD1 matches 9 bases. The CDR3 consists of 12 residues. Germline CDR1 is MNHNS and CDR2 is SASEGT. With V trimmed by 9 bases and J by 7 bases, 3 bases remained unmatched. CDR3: CASTGGSEKLFF. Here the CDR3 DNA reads TGTGCCAGTACAGGGGGCAGTGAAAAACTGTTTTTT.

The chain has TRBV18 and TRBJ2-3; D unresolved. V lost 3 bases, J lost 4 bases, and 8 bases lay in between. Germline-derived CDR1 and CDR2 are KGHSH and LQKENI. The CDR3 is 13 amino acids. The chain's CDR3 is CASSPNPADTQYF. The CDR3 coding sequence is TGTGCCAGCTCACCCAATCCAGCAGATACGCAGTATTTT. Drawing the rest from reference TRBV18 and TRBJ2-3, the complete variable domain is NAGVMQNPRHLVRRRGQEARLRCSPMKGHSHVYWYRQLPEEGLKFMVYLQKENIIDESGMPKERFSAEFPKEGPSILRIQQVVRGDSAAYFCASSPNPADTQYFGPGTRLTVL.

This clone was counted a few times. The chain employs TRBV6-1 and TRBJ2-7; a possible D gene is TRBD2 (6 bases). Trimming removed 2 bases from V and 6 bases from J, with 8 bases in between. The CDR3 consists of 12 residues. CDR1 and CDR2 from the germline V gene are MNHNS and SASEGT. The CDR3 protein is CASSELGGEQYF. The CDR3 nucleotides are TGTGCCAGCAGTGAACTGGGGGGCGAGCAGTACTTC.

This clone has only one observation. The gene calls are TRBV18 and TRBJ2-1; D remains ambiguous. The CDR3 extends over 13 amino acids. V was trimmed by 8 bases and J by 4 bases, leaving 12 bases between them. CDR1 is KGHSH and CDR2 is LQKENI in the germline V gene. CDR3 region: CASTEREYNEQFF. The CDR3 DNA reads TGTGCCAGCACCGAAAGAGAATACAATGAGCAGTTCTTC.

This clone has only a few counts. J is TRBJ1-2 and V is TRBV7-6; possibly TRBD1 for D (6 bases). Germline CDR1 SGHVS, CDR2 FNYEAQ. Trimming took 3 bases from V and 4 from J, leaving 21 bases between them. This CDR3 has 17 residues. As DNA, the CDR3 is TGTGCCAGCAGCTTCACCAGGACAGAAACCTTCCCCTATGGCTACACCTTC. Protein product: CASSFTRTETFPYGYTF.

CDR3 coding DNA: TGCGCCAGCAGCTTGTGGGAGGGGGAGACCCAGTACTTC. Amino acids: CASSLWEGETQYF. The chain combines TRBV5-1 with TRBJ2-5, with TRBD2 identical over 7 bases. Germline CDR1 reads SGHRS; CDR2 reads YFSETQ. The CDR3 has 13 residues. The J segment lost 5 bases and the V segment lost 1 base, leaving 2 bases of the junction unmatched.

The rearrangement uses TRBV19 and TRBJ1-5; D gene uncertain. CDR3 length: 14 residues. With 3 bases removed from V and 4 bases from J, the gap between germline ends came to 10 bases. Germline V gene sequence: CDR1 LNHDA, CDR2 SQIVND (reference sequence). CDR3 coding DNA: TGTGCCAGTAGTATCCCTCGGCAGAATCAGCCCCAGCATTTT. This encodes CASSIPRQNQPQHF.